This T cell receptor beta chain was recovered during a study of PD-1 blockade in classical Hodgkin lymphoma. Study information: The patients were dosed with nivolumab 3 mg/kg, infused intravenously every 2 weeks.

All patients relapsed after autologous stem cell transplantation, and brentuximab vedotin exposure varied. Best responses were complete response, partial response or progressive disease. Germline values: CDR1 SGHKS, CDR2 YYEKEE (reference sequence). The CDR3 spans 15 residues. Deletions cut 0 bases from V and 1 base from J, with 10 bases between. General study results and limits: When nivolumab was started under 1 year after ASCT, patients were excluded.

Sequencing was performed with immunoSEQ multiplex PCR; in TCRdb, only in-frame clones are kept and a portion is missing. The table shows about 110,000 clones, with about 88% occurring only once. This clone was observed a single time. Its matching antigen is unknown. The sequences come from peripheral blood mononuclear cells (PBMCs), collected before the second cycle of nivolumab. The source is a human donor with classical Hodgkin lymphoma. The J gene is TRBJ1-1, the V gene TRBV5-5, with no clear D. In DNA form, the CDR3 reads TGTGCCAGCAGCTTGGTAGGACTTTCGAACACTGAAGCTTTCTTT. It specifies CASSLVGLSNTEAFF.